These 26 T cell receptor beta chains originate from one sample sequenced in a study of CD8+CD57+ T cells in acquired aplastic anemia. Genomic DNA constituted the template upon which TCR beta VDJ and CDR3 profiling was performed. TCRdb re-analysed the reads in MiXCR, keeping a single row per CDR3 protein. Of 65,000 or so distinct CDR3 sequences listed, around 55% are singletons. The sequenced material came from sorted CD4+, CD8+, or CD8+CD57+ T cells (not recorded which) from PBMCs. These receptors were obtained from a human donor in good health, serving as a control.

This clonotype is medium-sized (0.01 to 0.1%). The V call is TRBV7-2, the J call TRBJ2-5; D ambiguous. Germline assignment: CDR1 SGHTA and CDR2 FQGNSA. V was cut by 5 bases and J by 5 bases, with 9 bases left in between. This CDR3 region has 12 residues. CDR3 loop: CASSPPWETQYF. CDR3 nucleotide sequence: TGTGCCAGCAGCCCCCCTTGGGAGACCCAGTACTTC.

At least ten counts were recorded for this clonotype. This chain links TRBV20-1 with TRBJ2-1; 7 nucleotides align to TRBD2. CDR3 length equals 16 residues. Trimming at V came to 3 bases and at J to 8 bases, leaving 16 bases not matched to a gene. The V gene's germline CDR1 is DFQATT and CDR2 SNEGSKA (reference sequence). Here the CDR3 reads CSASGRDRRPSDEQFF. In DNA form, the CDR3 reads TGCAGTGCTAGTGGGAGGGACCGGCGACCGAGCGATGAGCAGTTCTTC.

The chain employs TRBV19 and TRBJ2-3; D remains unclear. The CDR3 covers 14 residues. V lost 3 bases and J lost 4, with 11 bases in between. Germline V lookup: CDR1 LNHDA, CDR2 SQIVND (reference sequence). CDR3 nucleotides: TGTGCCAGTAGTATGAGTCTAGTCCCAGATACGCAGTATTTT. Residues: CASSMSLVPDTQYF.

This clonotype was counted at least ten times. The chain couples TRBV6-1 to TRBJ2-3, with 10 bases fitting TRBD2. There are 16 residues in the CDR3. Germline V gives CDR1 MNHNS, CDR2 SASEGT. V shed 1 base, J shed 2 bases, and the junction held 3 bases outside the gene matches. The CDR3 nucleotides read TGTGCCAGCAGTGAAGGGACTAGCGGCATCACAGATACGCAGTATTTT. It translates to CASSEGTSGITDTQYF.

This chain uses TRBV29-1 with TRBJ2-7, with D unresolved. The CDR3 runs to 12 residues. Germline assignment: CDR1 SQVTM and CDR2 ANQGSEA. The V gene lost 4 bases and the J gene lost 7 bases, with 14 bases spanning the gap. CDR3 nucleotides: TGCAGCGTTGTAACAGACCTTAAAGAGCAGTACTTC. It translates to CSVVTDLKEQYF.

The V call is TRBV29-1, the J call TRBJ1-1, with TRBD1 identical over 11 bases. The J segment lost 3 bases and the V segment lost 8 bases, leaving 8 bases of the junction unmatched. The CDR3 loop spans 14 amino acids. The germline gives CDR1 SQVTM, CDR2 ANQGSEA. Here the CDR3 reads CSSLQGQGDTEAFF. DNA for the CDR3: TGCAGCAGTCTCCAGGGACAGGGGGACACTGAAGCTTTCTTT.

Only a few counts were recorded for this clonotype. This could be a read error, since a much larger clone is one nucleotide away. The J gene is TRBJ1-5, the V gene TRBV12-3 or TRBV12-4, with D unclear. This CDR3 comprises 13 residues. The V end was cut by 5 bases, the J end by 6 bases, with 11 bases between. The CDR3 coding sequence is TGTGCCAGCAGTCCCTCTGGTGGTCAGCCCCAGCATTTT. Protein sequence: CASSPSGGQPQHF.

This clonotype was picked up many times. The gene calls are TRBV19 and TRBJ2-2; D may be TRBD1 (6 bases). CDR1 and CDR2 (germline): LNHDA, SQIVND (reference sequence). The CDR3 spans 13 residues. The V gene lost 6 bases and the J gene lost 6 bases, with 11 bases spanning the gap. CDR3 region: CASRRTEPGELFF. CDR3 DNA sequence: TGTGCCAGTAGAAGGACAGAGCCCGGGGAGCTGTTTTTT.

V is TRBV29-1 and J is TRBJ2-7, with D possibly being TRBD2 (5 bases). CDR1 SQVTM and CDR2 ANQGSEA come from the germline V gene. The CDR3 has 15 residues. Trimming left V 6 bases short and J 7 bases short, with 25 bases between. The CDR3 bases are TGCAGCGTCCTGGGAGTGAAGGGCAGCACCGGGGAGCAGTACTTC. It encodes CSVLGVKGSTGEQYF.

The chain is built from TRBV24-1 and TRBJ2-3; no reliable D call. The CDR3 runs to 13 residues. The V gene's germline CDR1 is KGHDR and CDR2 SFDVKD. V was pared by 4 bases and J by 1 base, with 5 bases between. The CDR3 DNA is TGTGCCACCAGTGACCATGGCACAGATACGCAGTATTTT. This gives the protein CATSDHGTDTQYF.

This clonotype was counted many times. This chain uses TRBV7-2 with TRBJ1-2; no clear D. V was trimmed by 1 base and J by 4 bases, leaving 10 bases between them. From germline, CDR1 is SGHTA and CDR2 FQGNSA. The CDR3 has 14 residues. The CDR3 DNA reads as TGTGCCAGCAGCTTAGTACGGATTACCTATGGCTACACCTTC. This encodes CASSLVRITYGYTF. Combining the CDR3 with reference TRBV7-2 and TRBJ1-2 gives the whole variable domain GAGVSQSPSNKVTEKGKDVELRCDPISGHTALYWYRQSLGQGLEFLIYFQGNSAPDKSGLPSDRFSAERTGGSVSTLTIQRTQQEDSAVYLCASSLVRITYGYTFGSGTRLTVV.

In this sample, this clonotype turned up a few times. The chain links TRBV29-1 to TRBJ2-3, with 11 bases aligning to TRBD2. Germline values: CDR1 SQVTM, CDR2 ANQGSEA. Trimming removed 8 bases from V and 10 bases from J; junction bases left unmatched: 14. The CDR3 runs 14 residues. CDR3 nucleotides: TGCAGCAGTCTGGCCCCTAGCGGGAGGAGGCCGCAGTATTTT. The encoded protein is CSSLAPSGRRPQYF.

Judged by abundance, this clonotype is medium-sized (0.01 to 0.1%). This sequence joins TRBV10-3 and TRBJ1-1; no clear D gene. CDR3 length equals 12 residues. Germline values: CDR1 ENHRY, CDR2 SYGVKD. The germline V and J ends were trimmed by 4 bases and 2 bases, with 5 bases remaining between them. For the CDR3, the DNA is TGTGCCATCAGTGTGGGCAACACTGAAGCTTTCTTT. It yields the protein CAISVGNTEAFF.

The chain recombines TRBV25-1 with TRBJ2-5; 8 bases agree with TRBD2. This CDR3 spans 14 amino acids. V trimming: 3 bases; J trimming: 5 bases; junction bases outside the gene matches: 5. CDR1 is MGHDK, CDR2 SYGVNS, per germline. CDR3 nucleotide sequence: TGTGCCAGCAGTGATCCGACTAGCGTGGAGACCCAGTACTTC. Its protein is CASSDPTSVETQYF. Together with reference TRBV25-1 and TRBJ2-5, the CDR3 gives the full variable domain: EADIYQTPRYLVIGTGKKITLECSQTMGHDKMYWYQQDPGMELHLIHYSYGVNSTEKGDLSSESTVSRIRTEHFPLTLESARPSHTSQYLCASSDPTSVETQYFGPGTRLLVL.

In its sample, this clonotype was seen once. CDR3 nucleotides: TGTGCCAGCAGCTCGCTAAACTACGAGCAGTACTTC. Translating gives CASSSLNYEQYF. The rearrangement joins TRBV7-9 to TRBJ2-7, with D uncertain. This CDR3 comprises 12 residues. Germline V gives CDR1 SEHNR, CDR2 FQNEAQ (reference sequence). V was clipped by 4 bases and J by 3 bases, with 7 bases between them. Filled out from reference TRBV7-9 and TRBJ2-7, the complete variable domain reads DTGVSQNPRHKITKRGQNVTFRCDPISEHNRLYWYRQTLGQGPEFLTYFQNEAQLEKSRLLSDRFSAERPKGSFSTLEIQRTEQGDSAMYLCASSSLNYEQYFGPGTRLTVT.

This chain links TRBV9 with TRBJ1-1; D is ambiguous. V lost 2 bases to trimming and J lost 1 base, with 9 bases between them. Germline V gene data show CDR1 as SGDLS and CDR2 as YYNGEE. CDR3 length equals 14 residues. DNA of the CDR3: TGTGCCAGCAGCGTCGGAAATCGGAACACTGAAGCTTTCTTT. It specifies CASSVGNRNTEAFF.

This clonotype was seen only a few times. The chain uses TRBV29-1 and TRBJ1-1; 8 bases map to TRBD1. Germline assignment: CDR1 SQVTM and CDR2 ANQGSEA. The CDR3 loop spans 12 amino acids. V lost 6 bases and J lost 4; bases outside the gene matches: 4. CDR3 in DNA: TGCAGCGTCGAACAGGGGGTCACTGAAGCTTTCTTT. Protein: CSVEQGVTEAFF.

This clonotype is categorized as medium-sized. The J gene is TRBJ1-1, the V gene TRBV2; D is unresolved. V lost 2 bases to trimming and J lost 1 base, with 5 bases between them. The CDR3 has 13 amino acids. Germline values: CDR1 SNHLY, CDR2 FYNNEI. CDR3 coding DNA: TGTGCCAGCAGTGAACGTAGGAACACTGAAGCTTTCTTT. The encoded protein is CASSERRNTEAFF. Full variable domain (remainder filled in from reference TRBV2 and TRBJ1-1): EPEVTQTPSHQVTQMGQEVILRCVPISNHLYFYWYRQILGQKVEFLVSFYNNEISEKSEIFDDQFSVERPDGSNFTLKIRSTKLEDSAMYFCASSERRNTEAFFGQGTRLTVV.

The V and J genes are TRBV4-3 and TRBJ1-2; 7 bases are a match to TRBD1. V shed 3 bases, J shed 2 bases, and the junction held 6 bases outside the gene matches. This CDR3 is 15 amino acids long. The germline CDR1 and CDR2 sequences are LGHNA and YSLEER. The CDR3 DNA sequence: TGCGCCAGCAGCCAGAGACAGGGCCAAAACTATGGCTACACCTTC. Translating gives CASSQRQGQNYGYTF.

The rearrangement links TRBV19 to TRBJ2-6, with 8 bases that match TRBD1. Germline CDR1 LNHDA, CDR2 SQIVND (reference sequence). V shed 9 bases, J shed 0 bases, and the junction held 4 bases outside the gene matches. The length of the CDR3 is 15 residues. The CDR3 nucleotides are TGTGCCAGCGGGACAGGACTCTCTGGGGCCAACGTCCTGACTTTC. This codes for CASGTGLSGANVLTF.

The genes are TRBV25-1 and TRBJ1-2; D not resolved. Germline V lookup: CDR1 MGHDK, CDR2 SYGVNS. The CDR3 covers 16 residues. V lost 2 bases to trimming and J lost 8 bases, with 21 bases between them. The CDR3 spells CASSEPKGRSRGGYTF. DNA for the CDR3: TGTGCCAGCAGTGAACCAAAAGGTCGAAGCCGGGGAGGCTACACCTTC.

The chain couples TRBV12-3 or TRBV12-4 to TRBJ1-6; D is ambiguous. The CDR3 contains 13 residues. Trimming removed 6 bases from V and 10 bases from J, with 13 bases in between. CDR3 sequence reads: CASRRSGRSPLHF. For the CDR3, the DNA is TGTGCCAGCAGACGATCCGGGCGGTCACCCCTCCACTTT.

This clonotype was seen at least ten times. The J gene is TRBJ2-2, the V gene TRBV6-6, with D maybe TRBD2 (6 bases). The CDR3 is made up of 14 amino acids. V was cut by 6 bases and J by 1 base, with 9 bases left in between. CDR1 and CDR2 (germline): MNHNY, SVGAGI (reference sequence). CDR3 sequence reads: CASRGLLNTGELFF. Written as DNA, the CDR3 is TGTGCCAGCAGAGGACTACTGAACACCGGGGAGCTGTTTTTT.

This chain joins TRBV7-2 and TRBJ1-6, with D unclear. Trimming left V 7 bases short and J 7 bases short, with 11 bases between. Germline loops: CDR1 SGHTA, CDR2 FQGNSA. The CDR3 runs 13 residues. CDR3 residues: CASTSGGNSPLHF. CDR3 nucleotide sequence: TGTGCCAGCACATCCGGTGGCAATTCACCCCTCCACTTT.

This chain joins TRBV7-3 and TRBJ2-5; D not resolved. The length of the CDR3 is 13 residues. V was shortened by 1 base and J by 2 bases, with 5 bases between the two germline ends. Germline V gene sequence: CDR1 SGHTA, CDR2 FQGTGA. In DNA, the CDR3 is TGTGCCAGCAGCTTAATGGAGCAAGAGACCCAGTACTTC. Translated, it gives CASSLMEQETQYF.

The CDR3 DNA reads as TGTGCCAGCAGCTTATTCGAAGGCTACACCTTC. Residues: CASSLFEGYTF. J is TRBJ1-2 and V is TRBV7-9, with D unresolved. The V end lost 2 bases, the J end lost 8 bases, and 6 bases lay between the germline ends. This CDR3 is built from 11 residues. Germline V gene data show CDR1 as SEHNR and CDR2 as FQNEAQ (reference sequence).